Listed below are T cell receptor beta chains from one sample, sequenced in a study of blood T cell repertoires in COVID-19. Sequencing was performed with immunoSEQ multiplex PCR; in TCRdb, only in-frame clones are kept and a portion is missing. The profile shows about 52,000 clones, 89% of them singletons. Sequenced input: peripheral blood. The receptors here all came from a man in his fifties or sixties with active COVID-19. Each CDR3 is given with its conserved first and last residue. D genes are given only for firm matches. Size tells how often a clone was seen (once, few, many) or the class of an expanded clone, and some rows leave it out.

J	size	D	V	CDR3	DNA
TRBJ2-5	-	-	TRBV27	CASSLIDQETQYF	TGTGCCAGCAGTTTAATAGACCAAGAGACCCAGTACTTC
TRBJ2-7	-	TRBD1	TRBV27	CASSGRGRTYEQYF	TGTGCCAGCAGTGGTAGGGGGCGAACCTACGAGCAGTACTTC
TRBJ1-1	-	-	TRBV28	CASLLPQDLNTEAFF	TGTGCCAGCCTTCTCCCACAGGATTTGAACACTGAAGCTTTCTTT
TRBJ2-7	-	-	TRBV5-5	CASSLANVDEQYF	TGTGCCAGCAGCTTGGCCAATGTTGACGAGCAGTACTTC
TRBJ1-5	-	TRBD1	TRBV28	CASSPDRGNQPQHF	TGTGCCAGCAGTCCCGACAGGGGCAATCAGCCCCAGCATTTT
TRBJ2-7	few	-	TRBV28	CASSLSRDYYEQYF	TGTGCCAGCAGTTTAAGCAGGGATTACTACGAGCAGTACTTC
TRBJ2-1	-	TRBD1	TRBV10-3	CAISGTGINEQFF	TGTGCCATCAGCGGGACAGGGATAAATGAGCAGTTCTTC
TRBJ2-7	-	TRBD2	TRBV29-1	CSVRTSGRDYEQYF	TGCAGCGTCAGGACTAGCGGGAGGGACTACGAGCAGTACTTC
TRBJ1-1	-	-	TRBV19	CASSSGTLNTEAFF	TGTGCCAGTAGTTCGGGGACATTGAACACTGAAGCTTTCTTT
TRBJ2-7	-	TRBD2	TRBV27	CASRTGGYSYEQYF	TGTGCCAGCAGGACGGGGGGGTACTCCTACGAGCAGTACTTC
TRBJ2-1	-	TRBD2	TRBV4-2	CASSHLPPGLAGGIRYNEQFF	TGTGCCAGCAGCCACCTACCCCCCGGGCTAGCGGGAGGTATTAGGTACAATGAGCAGTTCTTC
TRBJ2-3	-	-	TRBV28	CASSLLGGAWTAGTDTQYF	TGTGCCAGCAGTTTATTGGGAGGAGCCTGGACCGCGGGCACAGATACGCAGTATTTT
TRBJ2-7	-	TRBD1	TRBV11-2	CASSSIDRGGYEQYF	TGTGCCAGCAGCTCCATTGACAGGGGGGGGTACGAGCAGTACTTC
TRBJ2-6	-	-	TRBV10-3	CAISESSGRGAGANVLTF	TGTGCCATCAGTGAGTCGTCGGGCAGGGGGGCCGGGGCCAACGTCCTGACTTTC
TRBJ1-5	-	-	TRBV12-5	CASGRDSNQPQHF	TGTGCTAGTGGTCGAGATAGCAATCAGCCCCAGCATTTT
TRBJ2-7	-	-	TRBV20-1	CSASDLGGGNEQYF	TGCAGTGCTAGTGACCTCGGAGGGGGCAACGAGCAGTACTTC
TRBJ1-2	-	TRBD1	TRBV5-4	CASSPQGALARGYTF	TGTGCCAGCAGCCCACAGGGGGCGCTCGCTCGTGGCTACACCTTC
TRBJ2-1	-	TRBD2	TRBV7-9	CASSSFSGTRNEQFF	TGTGCCAGCAGCTCGTTTAGCGGGACAAGGAATGAGCAGTTCTTC
TRBJ2-5	once	TRBD1	TRBV7-2	CASSSGQGQETQYF	TGTGCCAGCAGCTCCGGACAGGGCCAAGAGACCCAGTACTTC